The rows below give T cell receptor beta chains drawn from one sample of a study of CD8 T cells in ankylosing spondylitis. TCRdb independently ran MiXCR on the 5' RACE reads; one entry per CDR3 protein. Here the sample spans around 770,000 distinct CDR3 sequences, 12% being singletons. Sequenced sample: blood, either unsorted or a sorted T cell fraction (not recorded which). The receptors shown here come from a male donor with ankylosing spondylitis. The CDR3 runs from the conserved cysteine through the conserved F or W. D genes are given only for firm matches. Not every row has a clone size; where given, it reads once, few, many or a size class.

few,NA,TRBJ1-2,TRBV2,TGTGCCAGCAGCACCTCCGGGACCGAGTATGGCTACACCTTC,CASSTSGTEYGYTF
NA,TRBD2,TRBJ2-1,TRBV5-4,TGTGCCAGCAGCTTTTCAGCGGGGGGTTACAATGAGCAGTTCTTC,CASSFSAGGYNEQFF
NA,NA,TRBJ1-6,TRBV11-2,TGTGCCAGCAGCTTAGATTTGCAGGAGAATTCACCCCTCCACTTT,CASSLDLQENSPLHF
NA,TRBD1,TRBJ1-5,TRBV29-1,TGCAGCGTTGTACAGGGGGCAGGTGGCAATCAGCCCCAGCATTTT,CSVVQGAGGNQPQHF
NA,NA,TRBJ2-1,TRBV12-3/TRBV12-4,TGTGCCAGCAGTTTATTCCGAGTCAATGAGCAGTTCTTC,CASSLFRVNEQFF
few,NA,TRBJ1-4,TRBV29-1,TGCAGCGTTGAGGAGGGGCTCGGTGAAAAACTGTTTTTT,CSVEEGLGEKLFF
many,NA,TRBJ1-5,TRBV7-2,TGTGCCAGCAGCTTAAGGGGGAATCAGCCCCAGCATTTT,CASSLRGNQPQHF
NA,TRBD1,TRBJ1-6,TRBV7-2,TGTGCCAGCAGCCAGGGGGGACAGAGGAATTCACCCCTCCACTTT,CASSQGGQRNSPLHF
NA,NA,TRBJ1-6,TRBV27,TGTGCCAGCAGCCGACTCCTATTCGGGTATAATTCACCCCTCCACTTT,CASSRLLFGYNSPLHF
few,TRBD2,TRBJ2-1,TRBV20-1,TGCAGTGCTGAGGGACTAGGTGGGTCTTACAATGAGCAGTTCTTC,CSAEGLGGSYNEQFF
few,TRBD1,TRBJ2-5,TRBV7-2,TGTGCCAGCAGCTTGGGGACAGTTAAAGAGACCCAGTACTTC,CASSLGTVKETQYF
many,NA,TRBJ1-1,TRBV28,TGTGCCAGCAGTTCTTGGGGAATCACTGAAGCTTTCTTT,CASSSWGITEAFF
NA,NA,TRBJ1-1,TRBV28,TGTGCCAGCAGTCCCCCCACACAGAACACTGAAGCTTTCTTT,CASSPPTQNTEAFF
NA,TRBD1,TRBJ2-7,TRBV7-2,TGTGCCAGCAGCCCCCAGGGACAGGCCTACGAGCAGTACTTC,CASSPQGQAYEQYF